This T cell receptor (beta chain) came from a study of T-cell memory formation after mild COVID-19. Study background: TCR clusters showed largely donor specificity. General observations from the study: Shrinking CD4+ clones were chiefly CM and EM; CD8+ ones were chiefly EMRA.

V was clipped by 6 bases and J by 2 bases; unmatched bases: 10. There are 15 residues in the CDR3. Germline values: CDR1 MNHNY, CDR2 SVGAGI (reference sequence). This clonotype was recorded a few times. Its antigen remains unidentified. Sample barcodes and UMIs were carried by the TCR alpha and TCR beta cDNA libraries that 5'RACE generated with constant-segment primers. MiXCR, run by TCRdb on the 5' RACE reads, gives a single entry per CDR3 protein. The table shows about 400,000 distinct CDR3 sequences, with about 15% occurring only once. The rearrangement uses TRBV6-6 and TRBJ2-7; 7 nucleotides align to TRBD1. Sequenced material: PBMCs or a T cell subset sorted from them (not recorded which). The receptor was isolated from a man aged 18-30 years who had mild COVID-19 (a few samples of this study predate the infection). Cell type and time point are not known. The CDR3 coding sequence is TGTGCCAGCAGCTCTAACAGGGGCCATACCTACGAGCAGTACGTC. Translated: CASSSNRGHTYEQYV.